This entry concerns a single T cell receptor (beta chain). Its cognate antigen is unknown. The record originates from a study of beta chain features in type 1 diabetes. Overall study context: Healthy donors and patients showed comparable age, gender and cell yields. Study-level results: Comparison showed that naive, central memory and Treg TCRB repertoires appeared more similar among patients than among healthy donors.

The CDR3 runs 12 residues. V was cut by 3 bases and J by 7 bases, with 7 bases left in between. Germline CDR1 and CDR2: MDHEN and SYDVKM. One heparinised blood draw averaging approximately 100 mL was given by each donor. CD4+ cells of the naive, central memory, regulatory and stem cell-like memory types were sorted via CD45RO/CCR7/CD25/CD127/CD95/CD27. The isolated RNA, all of it, was reverse transcribed, so expressed TCRB transcripts were what got sequenced. Generated by immunoSEQ multiplex PCR, the TCRdb table keeps only in-frame clones and is missing some. The sample shows hundreds of thousands of clones, roughly a sixth of them seen only once.

Sequenced input: naive CD4+ T cells from blood. The receptor's source is a man aged 18 to 29 in good health. This chain links TRBV28 with TRBJ1-3, with D possibly matching TRBD1 (5 bases). This CDR3 reads CASSLGDNTIYF. The CDR3 DNA follows: TGTGCCAGCAGTTTGGGGGATAACACCATATATTTT. The whole variable domain, filled in from reference TRBV28 and TRBJ1-3, reads DVKVTQSSRYLVKRTGEKVFLECVQDMDHENMFWYRQDPGLGLRLIYFSYDVKMKEKGDIPEGYSVSREKKERFSLILESASTNQTSMYLCASSLGDNTIYFGEGSWLTVV.